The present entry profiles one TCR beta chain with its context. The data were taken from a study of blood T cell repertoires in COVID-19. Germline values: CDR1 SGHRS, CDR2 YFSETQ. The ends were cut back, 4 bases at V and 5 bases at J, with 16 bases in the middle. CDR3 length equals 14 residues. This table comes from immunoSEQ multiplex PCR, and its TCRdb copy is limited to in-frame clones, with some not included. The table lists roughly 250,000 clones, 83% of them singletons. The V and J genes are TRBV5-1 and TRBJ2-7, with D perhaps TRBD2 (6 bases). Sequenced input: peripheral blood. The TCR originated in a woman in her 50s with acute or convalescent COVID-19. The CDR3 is CASSPIRGGDEQYF. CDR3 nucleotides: TGCGCCAGCAGCCCGATTAGGGGAGGCGACGAGCAGTACTTC.